These 9 T cell receptor beta chains were all obtained from the same sample, sequenced in a study of CD8 T cells in ankylosing spondylitis. Study-wide findings and caveats: There was a TCR beta motif, made of eight highly homologous variants, that appeared characteristic of ankylosing spondylitis blood.

The antigens for these receptors are not known. TCRdb itself ran the 5' RACE reads through MiXCR, one entry per CDR3 protein. The sample includes about 220,000 distinct CDR3 sequences, approximately 7.4% of them seen just once. The material sequenced was blood, either unsorted or a sorted T cell fraction (not recorded which). Source of these receptors: a male donor with ankylosing spondylitis.

This clonotype came up a few times. The rearrangement links TRBV20-1 to TRBJ2-7, with TRBD1 as a possible D gene (5 bases). Germline assignment: CDR1 DFQATT and CDR2 SNEGSKA (reference sequence). V was pared by 0 bases and J by 3 bases, with 18 bases between. The CDR3 has 16 amino acids. The CDR3 DNA is TGCAGTGCTAGAGATCGAAGTGCTCGCAGGGTCTACGAGCAGTACTTC. As protein: CSARDRSARRVYEQYF.

This clonotype was seen repeatedly, ten times or more. The V call is TRBV25-1, the J call TRBJ1-5; possible D gene TRBD1, 6 bases. The CDR3 consists of 18 residues. The germline CDR1 and CDR2 sequences are MGHDK and SYGVNS. V was trimmed by 0 bases and J by 5 bases, leaving 20 bases between them. The CDR3 reads CASSEYQPVIRGYQPQHF. CDR3 sequence (DNA): TGTGCCAGCAGTGAATACCAACCTGTGATCAGGGGATATCAGCCCCAGCATTTT.

This clonotype was counted ten times or more. This chain links TRBV5-1 with TRBJ2-7; D not resolved. Germline-derived CDR1 and CDR2 are SGHRS and YFSETQ. CDR3 length: 14 amino acids. The germline V and J ends were trimmed by 0 bases and 2 bases, with 9 bases remaining between them. The DNA of the CDR3 is TGCGCCAGCAGCTTGGCTGTCAGGACCTACGAGCAGTACTTC. Translated, it gives CASSLAVRTYEQYF. The full variable domain, completed using reference TRBV5-1 and TRBJ2-7, is KAGVTQTPRYLIKTRGQQVTLSCSPISGHRSVSWYQQTPGQGLQFLFEYFSETQRNKGNFPGRFSGRQFSNSRSEMNVSTLELGDSALYLCASSLAVRTYEQYFGPGTRLTVT.

The V gene is TRBV10-3, the J gene TRBJ1-1; TRBD1 is a possible D gene (5 bases). This CDR3 is built from 16 residues. Between the trimmed V and J ends, which lost 2 bases and 8 bases, there was a span of 21 bases. The germline V gene encodes CDR1 ENHRY and CDR2 SYGVKD. DNA for the CDR3: TGTGCCATCAGTGAGACCCCTGGTCAGGGTAATCTGGAAGCTTTCTTT. This codes for CAISETPGQGNLEAFF.

The chain joins TRBV23-1 to TRBJ2-3, with D possibly TRBD2 on 5 matching bases. TRBV23-1 is classed as an ORF, of uncertain function. Trimming removed 2 bases at V and 3 bases at J, with 12 bases between. CDR3 length equals 15 residues. CDR3: CASSQLAEMTDTQYF. The CDR3 DNA follows: TGCGCCAGCAGTCAACTAGCCGAGATGACAGATACGCAGTATTTT.

This clonotype occurred many times. The gene calls are TRBV27 and TRBJ2-1; TRBD1 might be the D (6 bases). Per germline, CDR1 MNHEY and CDR2 SMNVEV (reference sequence). CDR3 size: 13 residues. The V end was cut by 6 bases, the J end by 11 bases, with 17 bases between. CDR3 in amino acids: CASRAHRESQQFF. CDR3 bases: TGTGCCAGCAGGGCCCACAGGGAGTCCCAGCAGTTCTTC.

The chain employs TRBV7-9 and TRBJ1-2; D is uncertain. This CDR3 is built from 12 residues. V lost 6 bases and J 3 bases, leaving 8 bases between the germline ends. Germline V gene sequence: CDR1 SEHNR, CDR2 FQNEAQ (reference sequence). CDR3: CASSSLDYGYTF. For the CDR3, the DNA is TGTGCCAGCAGTAGTCTTGACTATGGCTACACCTTC.

This clonotype has a count of ten or more. The CDR3 reads CSARRTGGDLATNEKLFF. Written as DNA, the CDR3 is TGCAGTGCTAGGCGGACAGGGGGAGATCTAGCAACTAATGAAAAACTGTTTTTT. The rearrangement joins TRBV20-1 to TRBJ1-4; 10 bases line up with TRBD1. The CDR3 has 18 residues. The trim removed 3 bases at V and 0 bases at J, leaving 10 bases unmatched. Germline V lookup: CDR1 DFQATT, CDR2 SNEGSKA (reference sequence).

This clonotype was observed many times. The V and J genes are TRBV5-5 and TRBJ2-2; either TRBD1 or TRBD2 may fit D (5 bases each). This CDR3 is 19 amino acids long. The V and J ends lost 2 bases and 0 bases respectively, with 20 bases between them. Germline CDR1 is SGHKS and CDR2 is YYEKEE (reference sequence). CDR3: CASSLTRKIQGANTGELFF. The CDR3 DNA reads TGTGCCAGCAGCTTAACTAGGAAGATCCAGGGTGCGAACACCGGGGAGCTGTTTTTT.